One T cell receptor (beta chain) is described in this entry. As originally analysed: The assay estimated nucleated cells by amplifying reference gene primers. Data came from immunoSEQ multiplex PCR; TCRdb stores just in-frame clones and leaves some out. D and trimming were read from the DNA, whereas the V and J calls and clone size are those reported in that table. The repertoire includes some 47,000 clones, 87% of them detected once, and 23% sits in the top ten. This sample was included in a study of blood T cell repertoires in COVID-19. As for the study in general: Samples representing acute and convalescent COVID-19 were sourced from the United States, Italy and Spain. PBMCs, B-cell-depleted T cells, or T cells provided the cDNA or gDNA that made up the material.

Germline V CDR1 and CDR2: MGHDK, SYGVNS. CDR3 length: 17 residues. V lost 3 bases to trimming and J lost 1 base; unmatched junction nucleotides: 9. The sequence derives from an elderly woman in a cohort sampled during active or convalescent COVID-19. This chain uses TRBV25-1 with TRBJ2-4; 7 bases are a match to TRBD2. Material: peripheral blood. The CDR3 protein is CASSDAAQRGAKNIQYF. CDR3 DNA sequence: TGTGCCAGCAGTGATGCGGCCCAGCGGGGTGCCAAAAACATTCAGTACTTC. Full variable domain (outside the CDR3, taken from reference TRBV25-1 and TRBJ2-4): EADIYQTPRYLVIGTGKKITLECSQTMGHDKMYWYQQDPGMELHLIHYSYGVNSTEKGDLSSESTVSRIRTEHFPLTLESARPSHTSQYLCASSDAAQRGAKNIQYFGAGTRLSVL.